Following are 11 T cell receptor beta chains from one sample sequenced in a study of T cell responses to AZD1222 COVID-19 vaccine. Sequencing used immunoSEQ multiplex PCR; TCRdb keeps in-frame clones, though not all of them. Of around 160,000 clones listed, around nine tenths were seen once; the top ten hold about 3%. Here the sequenced sample was peripheral blood, taken on day 0 of MenACWY control vaccination. These receptors all stem from an adult in good health.

This clone was seen once. The chain combines TRBV10-3 with TRBJ1-6, with 7 nucleotides matching TRBD1. The CDR3 covers 15 residues. J was trimmed by 6 bases and V by 0 bases; bases with no gene match: 2. Germline V gives CDR1 ENHRY, CDR2 SYGVKD. The CDR3 region is CAISESPGGNSPLHF. The CDR3 nucleotides are TGTGCCATCAGTGAGTCACCAGGGGGTAATTCACCCCTCCACTTT.

V is TRBV5-1 and J is TRBJ1-1; D is undetermined. This CDR3 has 13 residues. Germline loops: CDR1 SGHRS, CDR2 YFSETQ. V gave up 0 bases and J gave up 5 bases, with 8 bases separating them. The CDR3: CASSLEPPTEAFF. The CDR3 DNA reads as TGCGCCAGCAGCTTGGAGCCCCCGACTGAAGCTTTCTTT. Full variable domain (outside the CDR3, taken from reference TRBV5-1 and TRBJ1-1): KAGVTQTPRYLIKTRGQQVTLSCSPISGHRSVSWYQQTPGQGLQFLFEYFSETQRNKGNFPGRFSGRQFSNSRSEMNVSTLELGDSALYLCASSLEPPTEAFFGQGTRLTVV.

The V gene is TRBV4-1, the J gene TRBJ2-4; TRBD2 is a possible D gene (6 bases). Trimming took off 0 bases at V and 0 bases at J, with 15 bases between the two ends. There are 18 residues in the CDR3. Germline V lookup: CDR1 MGHRA, CDR2 YSYEKL. CDR3 residues: CASSQERGGVLAKNIQYF. The CDR3 nucleotides read TGCGCCAGCAGCCAAGAAAGAGGCGGGGTGCTAGCCAAAAACATTCAGTACTTC.

The rearrangement uses TRBV3-1 (or the pseudogene TRBV3-2) and TRBJ2-7; D possibly corresponds to TRBD1 (6 bases). CDR1 and CDR2 from the germline V gene are LGHDT and YNNKEL (reference sequence). V was shortened by 2 bases and J by 1 base, with 9 bases between the two germline ends. The CDR3 has 14 amino acids. The CDR3 loop is CASSQQGRSYEQYF. The CDR3 DNA reads TGTGCCAGCAGCCAACAGGGGCGTTCCTACGAGCAGTACTTC.

V gene TRBV9 combines with J gene TRBJ2-3; no definite D call. CDR3 length equals 16 residues. V shed 0 bases and J shed 6 bases, with 17 bases lying between them. Germline-derived CDR1 and CDR2 are SGDLS and YYNGEE. CDR3 sequence: CASSVGGPLSDDTQYF. The CDR3 nucleotides read TGTGCCAGCAGCGTAGGCGGACCGCTGTCGGACGATACGCAGTATTTT.

This chain links TRBV12-3 or TRBV12-4 with TRBJ1-5; D gene unclear. V was clipped by 4 bases and J by 7 bases, with 11 bases between them. The CDR3 consists of 13 residues. Here the CDR3 reads CASSSSGEQPQHF. DNA for the CDR3: TGTGCCAGCAGTTCATCGGGAGAACAGCCCCAGCATTTT.

On this clone: The same CDR3 also results from other DNA sequences found in this sample. The chain combines TRBV5-1 with TRBJ1-1; D gene unclear. The CDR3 length is 14 residues. The V end lost 0 bases, the J end lost 5 bases, and 11 bases lay between the germline ends. Germline V gene lookup returns CDR1 SGHRS and CDR2 YFSETQ. The CDR3 DNA is TGCGCCAGCAGCTTGGAAGCGGTTAGGACTGAAGCTTTCTTT. This encodes CASSLEAVRTEAFF. The full variable domain, with the rest looked up from reference TRBV5-1 and TRBJ1-1, is KAGVTQTPRYLIKTRGQQVTLSCSPISGHRSVSWYQQTPGQGLQFLFEYFSETQRNKGNFPGRFSGRQFSNSRSEMNVSTLELGDSALYLCASSLEAVRTEAFFGQGTRLTVV.

The chain is built from TRBV7-6 and TRBJ2-1, with 9 nucleotides matching TRBD2. The germline V gene encodes CDR1 SGHVS and CDR2 FNYEAQ. The CDR3 covers 16 residues. V trimming: 5 bases; J trimming: 8 bases; junction bases outside the gene matches: 13. DNA of the CDR3: TGTGCCAGCAGCCCCGGCCGGAGCGGGGGGTGGCATGAGCAGTTCTTC. Translated, it gives CASSPGRSGGWHEQFF. Using reference TRBV7-6 and TRBJ2-1 for the parts outside the CDR3, the full variable domain is GAGVSQSPRYKVTKRGQDVALRCDPISGHVSLYWYRQALGQGPEFLTYFNYEAQQDKSGLPNDRFSAERPEGSISTLTIQRTEQRDSAMYRCASSPGRSGGWHEQFFGPGTRLTVL.

V usage is TRBV5-1 and J usage is TRBJ2-3, with D possibly called TRBD1 or TRBD2 (6 bases each). The V gene lost 0 bases and the J gene lost 5 bases, with 13 bases spanning the gap. Germline values: CDR1 SGHRS, CDR2 YFSETQ. The CDR3 totals 15 residues. The CDR3 region is CASSLVGGEVDTQYF. CDR3 bases: TGCGCCAGCAGCTTGGTCGGGGGCGAGGTAGATACGCAGTATTTT.

The V call is TRBV4-2, the J call TRBJ1-6; D ambiguous. Trimming cost V 6 bases and J 8 bases, with 11 bases left between them. Per germline, CDR1 LGHNA and CDR2 YNFKEQ. This CDR3 has 13 amino acids. CDR3 loop: CASRGLGDSPLHF. The DNA of the CDR3 is TGTGCCAGCAGGGGATTGGGAGATTCACCCCTCCACTTT.

This CDR3 is CASSLADRSTEAFF. Here the CDR3 DNA reads TGTGCCAGCTCACTAGCAGACCGATCCACTGAAGCTTTCTTT. The V and J genes are TRBV18 and TRBJ1-1; D uncertain. This CDR3 has 14 amino acids. With 4 bases removed from V and 4 bases from J, the gap between germline ends came to 13 bases. Germline values: CDR1 KGHSH, CDR2 LQKENI.